This is a list of T cell receptor beta chains from one sample in a study of T cells in Graves' hyperthyroidism and ophthalmopathy. TCRdb reanalysed the multiplex PCR reads using MiXCR and keeps one entry per CDR3 protein. The sample holds 650,000 to 750,000 distinct CDR3 sequences, about 15% seen once. The sequencing sample was made of blood. These receptors all stem from a young woman with Graves' hyperthyroidism. Both conserved end residues are part of each CDR3. D genes are given only for firm matches. Rows give clone size only sometimes, using once, few, many, or a class for an expanded clone.

TRBV7-8	many	TRBJ1-2	TRBD1	TGTGCCAGCGCACCAAAAAGGGACAGTTCATATTATGGCTACACCTTC	CASAPKRDSSYYGYTF
TRBV29-1	many	TRBJ2-1	.	TGCAGCGTTGAAGTGTACAATGAGCAGTTCTTC	CSVEVYNEQFF
TRBV20-1	.	TRBJ2-1	TRBD2	TGCAGTGCTAGCGGGAGGTCCTCCTACAATGAGCAGTTCTTC	CSASGRSSYNEQFF
TRBV7-9	once	TRBJ2-3	TRBD2	TGTGCCAGCAGCTTACCACTAGCGGGGAAGACTAGCACAGATACGCAGTATTTT	CASSLPLAGKTSTDTQYF
TRBV6-1	many	TRBJ2-7	.	TGTGCCAGCAGTGAAGTTGGGGGAAGCGGTTACGAGCAGTACTTC	CASSEVGGSGYEQYF
TRBV20-1	.	TRBJ2-7	TRBD2	TGCAGTGCCCTTCCCGGGACTAGTTTCTACGAGCAGTACTTC	CSALPGTSFYEQYF
TRBV19	.	TRBJ1-3	TRBD1	TGTGCCAGTAATGCGCGCTCAGCCGGGACAGGGACTTACTCTGGAAACACCATATATTTT	CASNARSAGTGTYSGNTIYF
TRBV12-3/TRBV12-4	few	TRBJ2-1	.	TGTGCCAGCAGTTTATCGGCCCCTCCGAGTGAACAGTTCTTC	CASSLSAPPSEQFF
TRBV7-9	.	TRBJ2-5	.	TGTGCCAGCAGTCCTCTCCCAGGAGGAGAGACCCAGTACTTC	CASSPLPGGETQYF
TRBV6-1	.	TRBJ2-2	.	TGTGCTTGTTTAAACTACAGGGTTTGGAACACCGGGGAGCTGTTTTTT	CACLNYRVWNTGELFF
TRBV4-3	.	TRBJ1-2	.	TGCGCCAGCAGCCAAGCAGGGTCCTCTGGAATCTATGGCTACACCTTC	CASSQAGSSGIYGYTF
TRBV2	many	TRBJ2-2	.	TGTGCCAGCTTTCCGAACACCGGGGAGCTGTTTTTT	CASFPNTGELFF
TRBV18	many	TRBJ2-5	.	TGTGCCAGCTCAGCACACAACCGGGAGACCCAGTACTTC	CASSAHNRETQYF
TRBV12-3/TRBV12-4	.	TRBJ1-5	.	TGTGCCAGCAATTCCCCCAATCAGCCCCAGCATTTT	CASNSPNQPQHF
TRBV12-3/TRBV12-4	few	TRBJ1-5	.	TGTGCCAGCAGGTATGGGGAGTATAGCAATCAGCCCCAGCATTTT	CASRYGEYSNQPQHF
TRBV6-1	.	TRBJ2-5	TRBD2	TGTGCCAGCAGTTATTTATGGCGGGGGGATCTAGAGACCCAGTACTTC	CASSYLWRGDLETQYF
TRBV18	many	TRBJ2-7	TRBD1	TGTGCCAGCTCACCAAGACAGGGGCAAGAGCAGTACTTC	CASSPRQGQEQYF
TRBV11-2	many	TRBJ2-2	TRBD2	TGTGCCAGCAGCTCCCAGCGACTAGCGGGGACCGGGGAGCTGTTTTTT	CASSSQRLAGTGELFF
TRBV3-1	.	TRBJ1-6	.	TGTGCCAGCAGCGTAGACCAGTGGAATTCACCCCTCCACTTT	CASSVDQWNSPLHF
TRBV7-9	many	TRBJ2-5	TRBD2	TGTGCCAGCAGCCCCCGACTAGCGGGACGACAAGAGACCCAGTACTTC	CASSPRLAGRQETQYF
TRBV6-1	many	TRBJ1-1	TRBD1	TGTGCCAGCAGTGAGACTTGGGACAGCATCGAAGCTTTCTTT	CASSETWDSIEAFF
TRBV14	few	TRBJ2-1	TRBD2	TGTGCCAGCGCCATTCTAGCGGGAGCTTACAATGAGCAGTTCTTC	CASAILAGAYNEQFF
TRBV4-1	few	TRBJ2-1	TRBD2	TGCGCCAGCAGCCAAGGCCCCTCGGGGGGAAATGGAGAGCAGTTCTTC	CASSQGPSGGNGEQFF
TRBV11-2	many	TRBJ2-2	.	TGTGCCAGCAGTTGGAGGACCGGGGAGCTGTTTTTT	CASSWRTGELFF
TRBV11-2	many	TRBJ2-5	.	TGTGCCAGCAGCTTAAGGGGCGCAACGGCGGCGGGAGAGACCCAGTACTTC	CASSLRGATAAGETQYF
TRBV3-1	many	TRBJ1-3	.	TGTGCCAGCAGCTTGACAGGCCCGCCTGGAAACACCATATATTTT	CASSLTGPPGNTIYF
TRBV12-3/TRBV12-4	many	TRBJ1-2	TRBD1	TGTGCCAGCAGTAACCCGGGACAGGGGGTTTTGGGCTACACCTTC	CASSNPGQGVLGYTF
TRBV7-3	few	TRBJ2-1	.	TGTGCCAGCAGCTTAGTGGGATCTGGGGATGAGCAGTTCTTC	CASSLVGSGDEQFF
TRBV18	few	TRBJ1-5	.	TGTGCCAGCTCACGGGGCACCACGGTCAATCAGCCCCAGCATTTT	CASSRGTTVNQPQHF
TRBV6-9	.	TRBJ2-7	.	TGTGCCAGCAGTTCGTCCTCGGGGCCCCTTGGAGAGCAGTACTTC	CASSSSSGPLGEQYF
TRBV30	many	TRBJ2-3	.	TGTGCCTGGACCCTAAGGGATACGCAGTATTTT	CAWTLRDTQYF
TRBV4-3	.	TRBJ2-1	TRBD2	TGCGCCAGCAGCCATCGCGGGGGAGGGGACAATGAGCAGTTCTTC	CASSHRGGGDNEQFF
TRBV7-3	many	TRBJ2-5	TRBD2	TGTGCCAGCAGCTTAGGGTCGGGAGGAAAAGAGACCCAGTACTTC	CASSLGSGGKETQYF
TRBV3-1	few	TRBJ2-1	.	TGTGCCAGCAGCTCAGGAGCAGTTCCGGATGAGCAGTTCTTC	CASSSGAVPDEQFF
TRBV19	few	TRBJ1-2	.	TGTGCCAGTAGTATCCAGCGGTTTGCGCGATATGGCTACACCTTC	CASSIQRFARYGYTF
TRBV10-3	.	TRBJ2-7	.	TGTGCCATCAGTGACTCCGTCGGTCAAAGCTCCTACGAGCAGTACTTC	CAISDSVGQSSYEQYF
TRBV7-8	many	TRBJ2-7	TRBD2	TGTGCCAGCAGCCCCCGACTAGCGGGATTCTACGAGCAGTACTTC	CASSPRLAGFYEQYF
TRBV3-1	many	TRBJ1-1	.	TGTGCCAGCCCATCCGAAGCTTTCTTT	CASPSEAFF
TRBV30	few	TRBJ2-2	.	TGTGCCTGGAGTGTAAAAAGAGACACCGGGGAGCTGTTTTTT	CAWSVKRDTGELFF